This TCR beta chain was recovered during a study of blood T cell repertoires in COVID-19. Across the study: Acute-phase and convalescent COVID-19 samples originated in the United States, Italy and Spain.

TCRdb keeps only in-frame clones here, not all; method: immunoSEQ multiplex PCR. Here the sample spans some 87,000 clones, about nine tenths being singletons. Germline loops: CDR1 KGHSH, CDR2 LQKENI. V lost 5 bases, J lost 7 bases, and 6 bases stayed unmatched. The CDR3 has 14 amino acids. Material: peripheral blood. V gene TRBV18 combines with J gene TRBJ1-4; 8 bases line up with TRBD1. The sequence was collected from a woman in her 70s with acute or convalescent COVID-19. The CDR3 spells CASSEGQGIEKLFF. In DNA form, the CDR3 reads TGTGCCAGCTCAGAAGGACAGGGCATTGAAAAACTGTTTTTT.